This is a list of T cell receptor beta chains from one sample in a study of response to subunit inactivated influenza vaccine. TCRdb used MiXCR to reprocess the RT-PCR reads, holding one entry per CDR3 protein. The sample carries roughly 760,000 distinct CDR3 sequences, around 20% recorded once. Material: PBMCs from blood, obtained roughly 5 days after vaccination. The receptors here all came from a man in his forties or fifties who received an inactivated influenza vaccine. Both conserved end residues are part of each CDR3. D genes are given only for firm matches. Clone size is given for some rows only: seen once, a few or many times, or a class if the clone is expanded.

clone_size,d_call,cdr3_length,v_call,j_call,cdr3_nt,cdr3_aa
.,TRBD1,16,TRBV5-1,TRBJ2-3,TGCGCCAGCAGTCCCACAGGGGGCGCGGGCACAGATACGCAGTATTTT,CASSPTGGAGTDTQYF
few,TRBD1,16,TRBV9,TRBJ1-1,TGTGCCAGCAGCGTAGCTACAGGACAGGGAAACACTGAAGCTTTCTTT,CASSVATGQGNTEAFF
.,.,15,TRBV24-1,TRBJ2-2,TGTGCCACCAGTGATTTTGGCAGGGGGGCCGGGGAGCTGTTTTTT,CATSDFGRGAGELFF
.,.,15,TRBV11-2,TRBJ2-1,TGTGCCAGCAGCGTCTCGGAGACCCCCTACAATGAGCAGTTCTTC,CASSVSETPYNEQFF
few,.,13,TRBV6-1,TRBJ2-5,TGTGCCAGCAGTGGGGAGGCCTCGGGGACCCAGTACTTC,CASSGEASGTQYF
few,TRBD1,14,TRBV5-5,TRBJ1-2,TGTGCCAGCAGCGCAGGGACAGTCCATGCTGGCTACACCTTC,CASSAGTVHAGYTF
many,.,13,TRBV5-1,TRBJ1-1,TGCGCCAGCAGCCAAACAGAGAACACTGAAGCTTTCTTT,CASSQTENTEAFF
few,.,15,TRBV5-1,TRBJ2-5,TGCGCCAGCAGCTTGGTTAGGGACCCCACACAGACCCAGTACTTC,CASSLVRDPTQTQYF
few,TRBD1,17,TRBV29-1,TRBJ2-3,TGCAGCGTCTCCGGAACAGGGGGACTCTGGAGCACAGATACGCAGTATTTT,CSVSGTGGLWSTDTQYF
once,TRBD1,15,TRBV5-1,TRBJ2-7,TGCGCCAGCAGCTTGTTACCACAGGGGGCCTACGAGCAGTACTTC,CASSLLPQGAYEQYF